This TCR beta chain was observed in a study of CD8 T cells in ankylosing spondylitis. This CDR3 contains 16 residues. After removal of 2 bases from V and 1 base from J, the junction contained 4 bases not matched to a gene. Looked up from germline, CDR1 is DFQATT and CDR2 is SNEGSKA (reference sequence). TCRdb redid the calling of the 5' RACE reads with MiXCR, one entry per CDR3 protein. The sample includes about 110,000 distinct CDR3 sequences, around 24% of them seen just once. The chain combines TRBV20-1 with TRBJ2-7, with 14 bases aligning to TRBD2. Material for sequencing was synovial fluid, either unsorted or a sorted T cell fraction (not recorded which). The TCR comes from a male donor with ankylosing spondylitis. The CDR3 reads CSARRLAGGNSYEQYF. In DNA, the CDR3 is TGCAGTGCTAGAAGACTAGCGGGAGGGAATTCCTACGAGCAGTACTTC.